This T cell receptor beta chain comes out of a study of beta chain features in type 1 diabetes. Regarding the study as a whole: There was a moderate but significant shortening of TCRB CDR3s in all four CD4+ subsets of Type 1 diabetes patients. Type 1 diabetes patients showed fewer insertions and more deletions at VDJ junctions.

V was clipped by 4 bases and J by 4 bases, with 17 bases between them. The CDR3 extends over 15 amino acids. Germline-derived CDR1 and CDR2 are SQVTM and ANQGSEA. cDNA synthesis used the whole RNA isolate, giving expressed TCRB sequences. Profiled with immunoSEQ multiplex PCR; TCRdb holds only in-frame clones, not every one. The sample yields more than 550,000 clones, about an eighth seen once. This clone occurred a few times. Its antigen remains unknown. This clonotype was obtained from a man aged 18 to 29 with type 1 diabetes. Sequenced material: naive CD4+ T cells from blood. The V gene is TRBV29-1, the J gene TRBJ2-1; D gene unclear. CDR3 nucleotides: TGCAGCGTTGCGAGAAAGGACGCAGAATACAATGAGCAGTTCTTC. Translating gives CSVARKDAEYNEQFF.